Ten or more counts support the clone carrying this TCR beta chain. These data are taken from a study of T cells in Graves' hyperthyroidism and ophthalmopathy. Using RNA transcripts as the source, TCR beta CDR3 regions were amplified. The TCR CDR3 first-round RT-PCR relied on the HTBI primer set. A single record per CDR3 protein comes from TCRdb applying MiXCR to the multiplex PCR reads. The data contain more than 550,000 distinct CDR3 sequences, roughly a sixth of them singletons. CDR1 is MDHEN, CDR2 SYDVKM, per germline. With 9 bases clipped from V and 4 bases from J, the junction kept 11 bases outside the gene matches. This CDR3 is 14 amino acids long.

The source of this sequence is a woman aged 50 to 60 with Graves' hyperthyroidism that later progressed to Graves' ophthalmopathy. Source material: blood. The rearrangement links TRBV28 to TRBJ1-2; 7 nucleotides agree with TRBD1. CDR3 residues: CASLGGGEVYGYTF. The CDR3 DNA sequence: TGTGCCAGTCTGGGAGGGGGCGAGGTCTATGGCTACACCTTC.